Listed below are T cell receptor beta chains from one sample, sequenced in a study of blood T cell repertoires in COVID-19. Here immunoSEQ multiplex PCR was the method, and the copy in TCRdb shows in-frame clones only, minus some. Seen here are under 140,000 clones, 76% observed once, and the top ten hold over 3.5%. Input material: peripheral blood. These receptors were collected from a woman of 80 years or more with acute or convalescent COVID-19. The CDR3 runs from the conserved cysteine through the conserved F or W. Each record gives: CDR3 protein, CDR3 DNA, J gene, V gene, clone size, D gene. A D gene is named only where the DNA matches it firmly. A clone size is listed for some rows: how often the clone was seen (once, few, many), or a class if it is expanded.

CDR3aa: CASSGSSQGANSPLHF
CDR3nt: TGTGCCAGCAGTGGTTCTTCACAGGGGGCGAATTCACCCCTCCACTTT
j_gene: TRBJ1-6
v_gene: TRBV2
abundance: NA
d_gene: TRBD1

CDR3aa: CATARGETQYF
CDR3nt: TGTGCCACCGCGCGGGGGGAGACGCAGTATTTT
j_gene: TRBJ2-3
v_gene: TRBV19
abundance: NA
d_gene: TRBD2

CDR3aa: CASSSLQGQVDGYTF
CDR3nt: TGTGCCAGCAGTTCCCTTCAAGGACAGGTGGATGGCTACACCTTC
j_gene: TRBJ1-2
v_gene: TRBV27
abundance: few
d_gene: TRBD1

CDR3aa: CASSLLLYEQYF
CDR3nt: TGTGCCAGCAGCTTGTTACTCTACGAGCAGTACTTC
j_gene: TRBJ2-7
v_gene: TRBV5-5
abundance: NA
d_gene: NA

CDR3aa: CASSTGWRGEQYF
CDR3nt: TGCGCCAGCAGCACCGGTTGGCGGGGTGAGCAGTACTTC
j_gene: TRBJ2-7
v_gene: TRBV5-1
abundance: NA
d_gene: NA

CDR3aa: CASSLRPGQGGQPQHF
CDR3nt: TGTGCCAGCAGCCTAAGACCGGGACAGGGTGGGCAGCCCCAGCATTTT
j_gene: TRBJ1-5
v_gene: TRBV7-2
abundance: NA
d_gene: TRBD1

CDR3aa: CASRLAGRYEQYF
CDR3nt: TGTGCCAGCAGACTAGCGGGACGTTACGAGCAGTACTTC
j_gene: TRBJ2-7
v_gene: TRBV12-3/TRBV12-4
abundance: NA
d_gene: TRBD2

CDR3aa: CASSRQGRSEAFF
CDR3nt: TGTGCCAGCTCTCGACAGGGGAGGTCTGAAGCTTTCTTT
j_gene: TRBJ1-1
v_gene: TRBV18
abundance: NA
d_gene: TRBD1

CDR3aa: CASSLEAAGNEKLFF
CDR3nt: TGCGCCAGCAGCTTGGAGGCGGCGGGTAATGAAAAACTGTTTTTT
j_gene: TRBJ1-4
v_gene: TRBV5-1
abundance: NA
d_gene: NA

CDR3aa: CASSFGGPTDTQYF
CDR3nt: TGTGCCAGCAGCTTTGGTGGGCCCACAGATACGCAGTATTTT
j_gene: TRBJ2-3
v_gene: TRBV11-3
abundance: NA
d_gene: NA

CDR3aa: CAISRETGDTGELFF
CDR3nt: TGTGCCATTAGCCGAGAGACAGGAGACACCGGGGAGCTGTTTTTT
j_gene: TRBJ2-2
v_gene: TRBV10-3
abundance: NA
d_gene: NA

CDR3aa: CASSWRGQTPGSTQYF
CDR3nt: TGCGCCAGCAGCTGGAGGGGACAGACTCCTGGGAGTACGCAGTATTTT
j_gene: TRBJ2-3
v_gene: TRBV5-1
abundance: few
d_gene: NA

CDR3aa: CASKRGRGVQGEQFF
CDR3nt: TGTGCCAGCAAACGAGGTCGCGGAGTTCAGGGTGAGCAGTTCTTC
j_gene: TRBJ2-1
v_gene: TRBV5-4
abundance: NA
d_gene: NA

CDR3aa: CASSPGLAGVYNEQFF
CDR3nt: TGTGCCAGCAGCCCCGGGCTAGCGGGAGTGTATAATGAGCAGTTCTTC
j_gene: TRBJ2-1
v_gene: TRBV5-6
abundance: NA
d_gene: TRBD2

CDR3aa: CASSRTGNTEAFF
CDR3nt: TGTGCCAGCAGCAGGACAGGGAACACTGAAGCTTTCTTT
j_gene: TRBJ1-1
v_gene: TRBV3-1/TRBV3-2
abundance: few
d_gene: TRBD1

CDR3aa: CATSDSGTGPPYNSPLHF
CDR3nt: TGTGCCACCAGTGATTCTGGAACAGGCCCCCCGTATAATTCACCCCTCCACTTT
j_gene: TRBJ1-6
v_gene: TRBV24-1
abundance: NA
d_gene: NA

CDR3aa: CASSRPTSGGETQYF
CDR3nt: TGTGCCAGCAGCCGCCCGACTAGCGGAGGGGAGACCCAGTACTTC
j_gene: TRBJ2-5
v_gene: TRBV4-2
abundance: NA
d_gene: TRBD2

CDR3aa: CASSPTGQGAPRAGNTIYF
CDR3nt: TGTGCCAGCTCACCCACGGGACAGGGGGCTCCAAGGGCTGGAAACACCATATATTTT
j_gene: TRBJ1-3
v_gene: TRBV18
abundance: NA
d_gene: TRBD1

CDR3aa: CATTPGNPTDTQYF
CDR3nt: TGCGCCACCACCCCGGGTAACCCTACAGATACGCAGTATTTT
j_gene: TRBJ2-3
v_gene: TRBV5-1
abundance: NA
d_gene: NA

CDR3aa: CSVVWAQTYEQYF
CDR3nt: TGCAGCGTTGTCTGGGCCCAAACCTACGAGCAGTACTTC
j_gene: TRBJ2-7
v_gene: TRBV29-1
abundance: NA
d_gene: NA

CDR3aa: CASSLTQGTYEQYF
CDR3nt: TGTGCCAGCAGCCTCACCCAGGGGACCTACGAGCAGTACTTC
j_gene: TRBJ2-7
v_gene: TRBV7-9
abundance: NA
d_gene: NA

CDR3aa: CASRQGLNTEAFF
CDR3nt: TGTGCCAGCCGACAGGGTTTGAACACTGAAGCTTTCTTT
j_gene: TRBJ1-1
v_gene: TRBV2
abundance: NA
d_gene: TRBD1

CDR3aa: CASSPLAGGHGTDTQYF
CDR3nt: TGCGCCAGCAGCCCCCTAGCGGGGGGGCACGGCACAGATACGCAGTATTTT
j_gene: TRBJ2-3
v_gene: TRBV5-1
abundance: few
d_gene: TRBD2

CDR3aa: CASSDFVRGRVLTSGNTIYF
CDR3nt: TGTGCCAGCAGTGATTTTGTTAGGGGCAGGGTTCTAACCTCTGGAAACACCATATATTTT
j_gene: TRBJ1-3
v_gene: TRBV6-1
abundance: NA
d_gene: NA

CDR3aa: CASLVGGVGTEAFF
CDR3nt: TGTGCCAGCTTAGTAGGAGGGGTCGGTACTGAAGCTTTCTTT
j_gene: TRBJ1-1
v_gene: TRBV7-8
abundance: NA
d_gene: NA

CDR3aa: CASSLRGAPGQPQHF
CDR3nt: TGCGCCAGCAGTCTGCGGGGGGCGCCCGGTCAGCCCCAGCATTTT
j_gene: TRBJ1-5
v_gene: TRBV23-1
abundance: once
d_gene: NA

CDR3aa: CAISDSSYNSPLHF
CDR3nt: TGTGCCATCAGTGACAGCTCCTATAATTCACCCCTCCACTTT
j_gene: TRBJ1-6
v_gene: TRBV10-3
abundance: NA
d_gene: NA

CDR3aa: CASSFHWDSNTEAFF
CDR3nt: TGTGCCAGCAGTTTTCATTGGGACAGTAACACTGAAGCTTTCTTT
j_gene: TRBJ1-1
v_gene: TRBV28
abundance: NA
d_gene: TRBD1

CDR3aa: CASSIDRNTEAFF
CDR3nt: TGTGCCAGCTCCATTGACAGAAACACTGAAGCTTTCTTT
j_gene: TRBJ1-1
v_gene: TRBV18
abundance: NA
d_gene: NA

CDR3aa: CASSDQGVYNSPLHF
CDR3nt: TGTGCCAGCAGCGATCAGGGGGTCTATAATTCACCCCTCCACTTT
j_gene: TRBJ1-6
v_gene: TRBV2
abundance: NA
d_gene: TRBD1

CDR3aa: CAWSPGTGAGNTIYF
CDR3nt: TGTGCCTGGAGTCCCGGGACAGGGGCAGGAAACACCATATATTTT
j_gene: TRBJ1-3
v_gene: TRBV30
abundance: few
d_gene: TRBD1

CDR3aa: CASRQGYRNEKLFF
CDR3nt: TGTGCCAGCAGGCAGGGCTATAGAAATGAAAAACTGTTTTTT
j_gene: TRBJ1-4
v_gene: TRBV2
abundance: few
d_gene: NA

CDR3aa: CASRVQDYEKLFF
CDR3nt: TGTGCCAGCAGGGTCCAGGACTATGAAAAACTGTTTTTT
j_gene: TRBJ1-4
v_gene: TRBV6-5
abundance: NA
d_gene: NA

CDR3aa: CASSILQPPYEQYF
CDR3nt: TGTGCCAGTAGTATCCTACAGCCACCATACGAGCAGTACTTC
j_gene: TRBJ2-7
v_gene: TRBV19
abundance: NA
d_gene: NA

CDR3aa: CASSIDSTSGRNEQFF
CDR3nt: TGTGCCAGTAGTATAGATTCGACTAGCGGGAGGAATGAGCAGTTCTTC
j_gene: TRBJ2-1
v_gene: TRBV19
abundance: once
d_gene: TRBD2

CDR3aa: CSVRASASYEQYF
CDR3nt: TGCAGCGTTAGGGCTAGCGCAAGCTACGAGCAGTACTTC
j_gene: TRBJ2-7
v_gene: TRBV29-1
abundance: NA
d_gene: NA

CDR3aa: CSVEDEDSPYEQYF
CDR3nt: TGCAGCGTTGAAGATGAGGACAGCCCCTACGAGCAGTACTTC
j_gene: TRBJ2-7
v_gene: TRBV29-1
abundance: NA
d_gene: NA

CDR3aa: CASSHAGYEAFF
CDR3nt: TGTGCCAGCAGCCACGCGGGGTACGAAGCTTTCTTT
j_gene: TRBJ1-1
v_gene: TRBV5-5
abundance: NA
d_gene: NA

CDR3aa: CATRARRGAQETQYF
CDR3nt: TGTGCCACCCGAGCACGGCGGGGGGCCCAAGAGACCCAGTACTTC
j_gene: TRBJ2-5
v_gene: TRBV7-8
abundance: NA
d_gene: TRBD2

CDR3aa: CASSLVGLSYEQYF
CDR3nt: TGTGCCAGCAGTTTAGTGGGACTATCCTACGAGCAGTACTTC
j_gene: TRBJ2-7
v_gene: TRBV28
abundance: NA
d_gene: TRBD2

CDR3aa: CASSQVEAIRSGNTIYF
CDR3nt: TGCGCCAGCAGCCAAGTGGAGGCGATACGCTCTGGAAACACCATATATTTT
j_gene: TRBJ1-3
v_gene: TRBV4-1
abundance: NA
d_gene: NA

CDR3aa: CASSSGLETQYF
CDR3nt: TGTGCCAGCAGTTCAGGGCTAGAGACCCAGTACTTC
j_gene: TRBJ2-5
v_gene: TRBV12-3/TRBV12-4
abundance: NA
d_gene: NA

CDR3aa: CASNPWPSGSTDTQYF
CDR3nt: TGCGCCAGCAACCCCTGGCCTAGCGGAAGCACAGATACGCAGTATTTT
j_gene: TRBJ2-3
v_gene: TRBV5-1
abundance: NA
d_gene: TRBD2

CDR3aa: CASSFRDRTYEQYF
CDR3nt: TGTGCCAGCAGTTTTCGGGACAGGACCTACGAGCAGTACTTC
j_gene: TRBJ2-7
v_gene: TRBV28
abundance: once
d_gene: TRBD1

CDR3aa: CASSTMTGTEAFF
CDR3nt: TGTGCCAGCAGCACTATGACTGGCACTGAAGCTTTCTTT
j_gene: TRBJ1-1
v_gene: TRBV14
abundance: NA
d_gene: NA

CDR3aa: CASSLLGGKGPSGANVLTF
CDR3nt: TGTGCCAGCAGCTTATTGGGGGGGAAAGGCCCCTCTGGGGCCAACGTCCTGACTTTC
j_gene: TRBJ2-6
v_gene: TRBV7-8
abundance: once
d_gene: TRBD2

CDR3aa: CASSISGTVMNTEAFF
CDR3nt: TGTGCCAGTAGTATATCGGGGACAGTGATGAACACTGAAGCTTTCTTT
j_gene: TRBJ1-1
v_gene: TRBV19
abundance: few
d_gene: TRBD1

CDR3aa: CASNLQGLSTEAFF
CDR3nt: TGTGCCAGCAACTTACAGGGTCTGAGCACTGAAGCTTTCTTT
j_gene: TRBJ1-1
v_gene: TRBV2
abundance: few
d_gene: NA

CDR3aa: CASSESWQGAGYTF
CDR3nt: TGTGCCAGCAGTGAATCTTGGCAGGGCGCCGGCTACACCTTC
j_gene: TRBJ1-2
v_gene: TRBV2
abundance: NA
d_gene: NA

CDR3aa: CASSSGQAGEQYF
CDR3nt: TGTGCCAGCAGCTCGGGACAGGCGGGCGAGCAGTACTTC
j_gene: TRBJ2-7
v_gene: TRBV7-3
abundance: NA
d_gene: TRBD1

CDR3aa: CASSSPGTGGAGYGYTF
CDR3nt: TGTGCCAGCTCATCTCCCGGGACAGGGGGCGCGGGCTATGGCTACACCTTC
j_gene: TRBJ1-2
v_gene: TRBV18
abundance: NA
d_gene: TRBD1

CDR3aa: CATQTFGVTYGYTF
CDR3nt: TGTGCCACCCAAACTTTCGGGGTTACATATGGCTACACCTTC
j_gene: TRBJ1-2
v_gene: TRBV6-5
abundance: NA
d_gene: NA

CDR3aa: CASSPQGAGGEQYF
CDR3nt: TGTGCCAGCAGCCCACAGGGGGCTGGCGGCGAGCAGTACTTC
j_gene: TRBJ2-7
v_gene: TRBV2
abundance: NA
d_gene: TRBD1